Sequencing of this T cell receptor (beta chain) was carried out in a study of read filtering for tumor transcriptome and immune sequencing. Overall study: Fewer than 10 patients were R-ISS I, 16 were R-ISS II, six or seven were R-ISS III. Transcriptome libraries were built from DNase-treated RNA. TCR-mapped reads were about 4.05 to 10.27 million with IR-seq versus about 80 to 1273 with RNA-seq.

This clonotype came up many times. The CDR3 has 14 residues. Germline V gene sequence: CDR1 KGHSH, CDR2 LQKENI. With 1 base removed from V and 2 bases from J, the gap between germline ends came to 9 bases. Molecular barcoded adaptors covering alpha/delta and beta/gamma chains were used on 400 to 450 ng RNA. One entry per CDR3 protein, called by TCRdb with MiXCR from the reads. The sample has 25,000 to 35,000 distinct CDR3 sequences; roughly an eighth are singletons. The sequence derives from a donor at least 40 years old with multiple myeloma. This chain links TRBV18 with TRBJ2-7, with D perhaps TRBD1 (6 bases). Material: a population of CD138-negative cells sorted from bone marrow. CDR3 sequence (DNA): TGTGCCAGCTCACCACAACGGACAGCCTACGAGCAGTACTTC. Amino acid sequence: CASSPQRTAYEQYF.